These T cell receptor beta chains were read from a single sample in a study of blood T cell repertoires in COVID-19. Some clones are missing from TCRdb's copy, which holds only in-frame ones; the method was immunoSEQ multiplex PCR. The top ten hold 10% to 15% of the sample, which has fewer than 150,000 clones, approximately 85% seen once. Sequencing was done on a sample of peripheral blood. The receptors shown here come from a human donor in a cohort sampled during active COVID-19. CDR3s include the opening cysteine and the closing phenylalanine or tryptophan. A D gene is named only where the DNA matches it firmly. Only some rows state a clone size, as once, few, many or a class for expanded clones.

clone_size: -; v_call: TRBV13; j_call: TRBJ2-7; d_call: -; cdr3_aa: CASSGGGLSYEQYF; cdr3_nt: TGTGCCAGCAGTGGCGGGGGCCTCTCCTACGAGCAGTACTTC
clone_size: -; v_call: TRBV7-3; j_call: TRBJ1-1; d_call: -; cdr3_aa: CASSLRSPPGEAEAFF; cdr3_nt: TGTGCCAGCAGCTTAAGATCACCACCCGGTGAGGCTGAAGCTTTCTTT
clone_size: -; v_call: TRBV4-1; j_call: TRBJ2-3; d_call: TRBD2; cdr3_aa: CASSQLSGGQFIDTQYF; cdr3_nt: TGCGCCAGCAGCCAACTTAGCGGGGGGCAGTTCATCGATACGCAGTATTTT
clone_size: -; v_call: TRBV27; j_call: TRBJ1-2; d_call: -; cdr3_aa: CASSLSRGYGYTF; cdr3_nt: TGTGCCAGCAGTTTGAGTAGGGGCTATGGCTACACCTTC
clone_size: once; v_call: TRBV5-1; j_call: TRBJ2-2; d_call: TRBD1; cdr3_aa: CASSLGIQGASGELFF; cdr3_nt: TGCGCCAGCAGCTTGGGGATACAGGGGGCCTCGGGGGAGCTGTTTTTT
clone_size: -; v_call: TRBV9; j_call: TRBJ1-1; d_call: TRBD1; cdr3_aa: CASSVGQGGSAFF; cdr3_nt: TGTGCCAGCAGCGTGGGTCAGGGGGGCTCGGCTTTCTTT
clone_size: few; v_call: TRBV7-6; j_call: TRBJ2-2; d_call: TRBD2; cdr3_aa: CASSLAPAGGTNTGELFF; cdr3_nt: TGTGCCAGCAGCTTAGCGCCGGCCGGGGGGACGAACACCGGGGAGCTGTTTTTT
clone_size: -; v_call: TRBV2; j_call: TRBJ2-7; d_call: TRBD2; cdr3_aa: CASILLATRSYEQYF; cdr3_nt: TGTGCCAGCATCCTACTAGCGACCAGATCCTACGAGCAGTACTTC
clone_size: -; v_call: TRBV5-4; j_call: TRBJ1-1; d_call: -; cdr3_aa: CASSLSVQVGTEAFF; cdr3_nt: TGTGCCAGCAGCTTATCGGTCCAGGTGGGCACTGAAGCTTTCTTT
clone_size: few; v_call: TRBV19; j_call: TRBJ2-6; d_call: -; cdr3_aa: CASSIHLGSGANVLTF; cdr3_nt: TGTGCCAGTAGTATTCATCTGGGCTCCGGGGCCAACGTCCTGACTTTC
clone_size: -; v_call: TRBV20-1; j_call: TRBJ1-5; d_call: -; cdr3_aa: CSASVGLNQPQHF; cdr3_nt: TGCAGTGCTAGTGTAGGACTAAATCAGCCCCAGCATTTT
clone_size: -; v_call: TRBV19; j_call: TRBJ2-7; d_call: TRBD1; cdr3_aa: CASTVAPRDRRKGYEQYF; cdr3_nt: TGTGCCAGTACCGTAGCCCCCCGGGACAGACGTAAGGGCTACGAGCAGTACTTC
clone_size: -; v_call: TRBV19; j_call: TRBJ1-1; d_call: TRBD1; cdr3_aa: CASSPWGQVMNTEAFF; cdr3_nt: TGTGCCAGTAGCCCCTGGGGACAGGTGATGAACACTGAAGCTTTCTTT
clone_size: once; v_call: TRBV7-9; j_call: TRBJ1-2; d_call: TRBD1; cdr3_aa: CASSSNSGTGEGYTF; cdr3_nt: TGTGCCAGCAGCTCCAACTCCGGGACAGGGGAAGGCTACACCTTC
clone_size: -; v_call: TRBV5-8; j_call: TRBJ1-5; d_call: -; cdr3_aa: CASSLDSSNQPQHF; cdr3_nt: TGTGCCAGCAGCTTGGACAGCAGCAATCAGCCCCAGCATTTT
clone_size: -; v_call: TRBV19; j_call: TRBJ2-7; d_call: -; cdr3_aa: CASRRQGSSYEQYF; cdr3_nt: TGTGCCAGTAGGCGCCAGGGTAGCTCCTACGAGCAGTACTTC
clone_size: -; v_call: TRBV12-3/TRBV12-4; j_call: TRBJ1-4; d_call: -; cdr3_aa: CASRDSYNEKLFF; cdr3_nt: TGTGCCAGCAGGGACAGTTATAATGAAAAACTGTTTTTT
clone_size: once; v_call: TRBV9; j_call: TRBJ2-3; d_call: TRBD2; cdr3_aa: CASSASSGGANTQYF; cdr3_nt: TGTGCCAGCAGCGCGTCTAGCGGGGGGGCAAATACGCAGTATTTT
clone_size: -; v_call: TRBV7-6; j_call: TRBJ1-4; d_call: -; cdr3_aa: CASSLSSVYNEKLFF; cdr3_nt: TGTGCCAGCAGCTTATCCAGCGTCTATAATGAAAAACTGTTTTTT
clone_size: -; v_call: TRBV2; j_call: TRBJ1-1; d_call: TRBD1; cdr3_aa: CASSRQGKGEAFF; cdr3_nt: TGTGCCAGCAGTAGACAGGGGAAAGGTGAAGCTTTCTTT
clone_size: -; v_call: TRBV5-6; j_call: TRBJ2-1; d_call: -; cdr3_aa: CASSNWRGLSFYEQFF; cdr3_nt: TGTGCCAGCAGCAACTGGAGGGGTTTGTCATTCTATGAGCAGTTCTTC
clone_size: -; v_call: TRBV4-2; j_call: TRBJ1-1; d_call: -; cdr3_aa: CASSPQQGGTEAFF; cdr3_nt: TGTGCCAGCAGCCCCCAGCAGGGCGGTACTGAAGCTTTCTTT
clone_size: once; v_call: TRBV6-6; j_call: TRBJ1-4; d_call: -; cdr3_aa: CASSYATVFSNEKLFF; cdr3_nt: TGTGCCAGCAGTTACGCCACAGTCTTCTCAAATGAAAAACTGTTTTTT
clone_size: -; v_call: TRBV27; j_call: TRBJ2-1; d_call: TRBD2; cdr3_aa: CASSPGTSGASRYNEQFF; cdr3_nt: TGTGCCAGCAGTCCCGGGACTAGCGGGGCAAGTAGGTACAATGAGCAGTTCTTC
clone_size: -; v_call: TRBV19; j_call: TRBJ2-3; d_call: -; cdr3_aa: CASIWRAGPADTQYF; cdr3_nt: TGTGCCAGCATTTGGCGTGCGGGGCCGGCAGATACGCAGTATTTT
clone_size: once; v_call: TRBV12-3/TRBV12-4; j_call: TRBJ1-5; d_call: -; cdr3_aa: CASSLLSQPQHF; cdr3_nt: TGTGCCAGCAGCCTTCTCAGTCAGCCCCAGCATTTT
clone_size: -; v_call: TRBV30; j_call: TRBJ1-3; d_call: -; cdr3_aa: CAWSVKGGSGNTIYF; cdr3_nt: TGTGCCTGGAGTGTAAAAGGGGGCTCTGGAAACACCATATATTTT
clone_size: -; v_call: TRBV11-3; j_call: TRBJ2-4; d_call: -; cdr3_aa: CASSLRYF; cdr3_nt: TGTGCCAGCAGCCTAAGGTACTTC
clone_size: -; v_call: TRBV5-1; j_call: TRBJ2-1; d_call: -; cdr3_aa: CASSLAQGGLFYNEQFF; cdr3_nt: TGCGCCAGCAGCTTGGCCCAGGGGGGCCTATTTTACAATGAGCAGTTCTTC
clone_size: -; v_call: TRBV19; j_call: TRBJ1-5; d_call: TRBD1; cdr3_aa: CASSIIPGQGNQPQHF; cdr3_nt: TGTGCCAGTAGTATCATTCCGGGACAGGGGAATCAGCCCCAGCATTTT
clone_size: -; v_call: TRBV5-1; j_call: TRBJ2-1; d_call: TRBD2; cdr3_aa: CASSPRTSGGREQFF; cdr3_nt: TGCGCCAGCAGCCCCCGGACTAGCGGGGGACGTGAGCAGTTCTTC
clone_size: -; v_call: TRBV11-2; j_call: TRBJ1-1; d_call: -; cdr3_aa: CASSLMGQVGTEAFF; cdr3_nt: TGTGCCAGCAGCCTAATGGGCCAGGTGGGCACTGAAGCTTTCTTT
clone_size: many; v_call: TRBV7-9; j_call: TRBJ1-2; d_call: -; cdr3_aa: CASSQRTVSDGYGYTF; cdr3_nt: TGTGCCAGCAGCCAAAGGACAGTTTCAGATGGGTATGGCTACACCTTC
clone_size: -; v_call: TRBV6-1; j_call: TRBJ1-3; d_call: -; cdr3_aa: CASSGPGEGWTSGNTIYF; cdr3_nt: TGTGCCAGCAGTGGGCCGGGAGAAGGGTGGACCTCTGGAAACACCATATATTTT
clone_size: -; v_call: TRBV19; j_call: TRBJ1-1; d_call: TRBD1; cdr3_aa: CASRRQGVDTEAFF; cdr3_nt: TGTGCCAGTAGGAGACAGGGCGTCGACACTGAAGCTTTCTTT
clone_size: once; v_call: TRBV2; j_call: TRBJ1-6; d_call: TRBD1; cdr3_aa: CASSSDRGTKNSPLHF; cdr3_nt: TGTGCCAGCAGCTCCGACAGGGGCACTAAGAATTCACCCCTCCACTTT
clone_size: -; v_call: TRBV6-1; j_call: TRBJ2-5; d_call: -; cdr3_aa: CASTERETQYF; cdr3_nt: TGTGCCAGCACTGAACGGGAGACCCAGTACTTC
clone_size: -; v_call: TRBV5-1; j_call: TRBJ2-1; d_call: TRBD2; cdr3_aa: CASIGGGGGPYNEQFF; cdr3_nt: TGCGCCAGCATCGGGGGAGGCGGGGGGCCTTACAATGAGCAGTTCTTC
clone_size: -; v_call: TRBV11-2; j_call: TRBJ2-7; d_call: -; cdr3_aa: CASSHRRVGYEQYF; cdr3_nt: TGTGCCAGCAGCCACAGGAGGGTTGGCTACGAGCAGTACTTC
clone_size: -; v_call: TRBV5-1; j_call: TRBJ2-3; d_call: TRBD2; cdr3_aa: CASSWGLAGARTDTQYF; cdr3_nt: TGCGCCAGCAGCTGGGGACTAGCGGGGGCCCGTACAGATACGCAGTATTTT
clone_size: -; v_call: TRBV15; j_call: TRBJ1-1; d_call: -; cdr3_aa: CATSRDNTGGNAEAFF; cdr3_nt: TGTGCCACCAGCAGAGATAATACAGGCGGGAACGCTGAAGCTTTCTTT
clone_size: -; v_call: TRBV12-3/TRBV12-4; j_call: TRBJ2-2; d_call: -; cdr3_aa: CASSLSGGELFF; cdr3_nt: TGTGCCAGCAGTTTGTCGGGCGGGGAGCTGTTTTTT
clone_size: -; v_call: TRBV6-5; j_call: TRBJ1-2; d_call: -; cdr3_aa: CASRIHSNYGYTF; cdr3_nt: TGTGCCAGCAGAATCCACAGTAACTATGGCTACACCTTC
clone_size: -; v_call: TRBV4-2; j_call: TRBJ2-1; d_call: -; cdr3_aa: CASSQGAVRAYNEQFF; cdr3_nt: TGTGCCAGCAGCCAAGGCGCCGTTCGCGCCTACAATGAGCAGTTCTTC
clone_size: -; v_call: TRBV3-1/TRBV3-2; j_call: TRBJ2-5; d_call: -; cdr3_aa: CASSYTGVETQYF; cdr3_nt: TGTGCCAGCAGCTACACAGGAGTTGAGACCCAGTACTTC
clone_size: -; v_call: TRBV18; j_call: TRBJ1-3; d_call: TRBD1; cdr3_aa: CASSPPRGRDVNTIYF; cdr3_nt: TGTGCCAGCTCACCACCGAGGGGGCGAGACGTAAACACCATATATTTT
clone_size: -; v_call: TRBV20-1; j_call: TRBJ1-1; d_call: -; cdr3_aa: CSASRAIGGPGTEAFF; cdr3_nt: TGCAGTGCTAGTCGAGCTATCGGGGGGCCGGGTACTGAAGCTTTCTTT
clone_size: -; v_call: TRBV5-1; j_call: TRBJ2-3; d_call: TRBD2; cdr3_aa: CASSSTSGGAGDTQYF; cdr3_nt: TGCGCCAGCAGCTCGACTAGCGGGGGGGCGGGAGATACGCAGTATTTT
clone_size: -; v_call: TRBV3-1/TRBV3-2; j_call: TRBJ2-5; d_call: TRBD2; cdr3_aa: CASSQVGYSGGGRKTQYF; cdr3_nt: TGTGCCAGCAGCCAAGTCGGTTATAGCGGGGGGGGGAGGAAGACCCAGTACTTC